The 28 T cell receptor beta chains below all came from one sample that was sequenced in a study of blood T cell repertoires in COVID-19 (dated by TCRdb to 2018 to 2021). Library prep was done by the immunoSEQ multiplex PCR assay. TCRdb retrieved this table from immuneACCESS and kept in-frame rearrangements only. Not all clones are present; in checked studies, unresolved V genes account for under half, and no reason is known for the remainder. The sample table contains approximately 200,000 clones; only one count was recorded for 65% to 90% of them. The top ten clonotypes cover 4% to 5.5% of the sample. The specimen sequenced was peripheral blood. Receptors originate from a human donor in a cohort sampled during active COVID-19.

The chain links TRBV15 to TRBJ2-1; TRBD2 matches 8 bases. Germline-derived CDR1 and CDR2 are LNHNV and YYDKDF (reference sequence). V lost 0 bases, J lost 7 bases, and 8 bases stayed unmatched. CDR3 length: 16 residues. CDR3 bases: TGTGCCACCAGCAGAGATCCAGCGGGAGTAGGAAATGAGCAGTTCTTC. As protein: CATSRDPAGVGNEQFF.

This chain connects TRBV7-2 to TRBJ1-3, with unresolved D. The germline V gene encodes CDR1 SGHTA and CDR2 FQGNSA. V was cut by 5 bases and J by 0 bases, with 5 bases left in between. The CDR3 runs to 13 residues. The DNA of the CDR3 is TGTGCCAGCAGCCCCAACTCTGGAAACACCATATATTTT. Its protein is CASSPNSGNTIYF.

V usage is TRBV5-8 and J usage is TRBJ1-6, with a possible D match to TRBD1 (6 bases). Trimming cost V 4 bases and J 6 bases, with 11 bases left between them. Germline loops: CDR1 SGHTS, CDR2 YDEGEE. The CDR3 is 14 residues long. DNA for the CDR3: TGTGCCAGCAGCCTCAGGGGCCTTAATTCACCCCTCCACTTT. Encoded protein: CASSLRGLNSPLHF.

The chain couples TRBV18 to TRBJ1-2; 12 nucleotides align to TRBD1. This CDR3 has 15 residues. V was pared by 5 bases and J by 4 bases, with 5 bases of the junction left unmatched. The germline V gene encodes CDR1 KGHSH and CDR2 LQKENI. Written as DNA, the CDR3 is TGTGCCAGCTCAGCGGGGACAGGGGGCAGCTATGGCTACACCTTC. It codes for CASSAGTGGSYGYTF.

The gene calls are TRBV25-1 and TRBJ1-5; possibly TRBD1 for D (6 bases). The germline V gene has CDR1 MGHDK and CDR2 SYGVNS. The CDR3 runs 17 residues. The V end lost 4 bases, the J end lost 4 bases, and 20 bases lay between the germline ends. This chain's CDR3 is CASSGGAPDRQNQPQHF. The CDR3 region has the DNA TGTGCCAGCAGTGGTGGGGCACCAGACAGGCAAAATCAGCCCCAGCATTTT.

The rearrangement links TRBV28 to TRBJ1-6; TRBD1 matches at 7 bases. V trimming: 2 bases; J trimming: 6 bases; junction bases outside the gene matches: 1. The CDR3 runs to 14 residues. CDR1 and CDR2 (germline): MDHEN, SYDVKM. This CDR3 reads CASSLGTANSPLHF. The CDR3 nucleotides are TGTGCCAGCAGTTTAGGGACAGCTAATTCACCCCTCCACTTT.

V and J are TRBV13 and TRBJ2-1, with unresolved D. The CDR3 loop spans 13 amino acids. Between the trimmed V and J ends, which lost 2 bases and 5 bases, there was a span of 7 bases. CDR1 and CDR2 (germline): PRHDT, FYEKMQ (reference sequence). For the CDR3, the DNA is TGTGCCAGCAGCTTATTGAGCGACAATGAGCAGTTCTTC. Protein sequence: CASSLLSDNEQFF. The entire variable domain, with the rest obtained from reference TRBV13 and TRBJ2-1, is as follows: AAGVIQSPRHLIKEKRETATLKCYPIPRHDTVYWYQQGPGQDPQFLISFYEKMQSDKGSIPDRFSAQQFSDYHSELNMSSLELGDSALYFCASSLLSDNEQFFGPGTRLTVL.

The chain carries TRBV4-3 and TRBJ2-5, with a possible D match to TRBD1 (8 bases). This CDR3 is 16 amino acids long. The germline V gene has CDR1 LGHNA and CDR2 YSLEER. Trimming took off 0 bases at V and 5 bases at J, with 16 bases between the two ends. CDR3 DNA sequence: TGCGCCAGCAGCCAAGATCAGGGGGCGGGGGCGGAGACCCAGTACTTC. This sequence encodes CASSQDQGAGAETQYF.

This clone appeared once. This chain uses TRBV29-1 with TRBJ2-3; the D is unclear. The CDR3 has 11 residues. The V end lost 6 bases, the J end lost 10 bases, and 14 bases lay between the germline ends. CDR1 SQVTM and CDR2 ANQGSEA come from the germline V gene. DNA for the CDR3: TGCAGCGTCCCCAGAGGCCTAGCGCAGTATTTT. This codes for CSVPRGLAQYF.

V and J are TRBV18 and TRBJ1-3; 7 positions match TRBD1. Germline V gene data show CDR1 as KGHSH and CDR2 as LQKENI. The CDR3 sequence is 15 residues long. V gave up 3 bases and J gave up 0 bases; unmatched junction bases: 2. For the CDR3, the DNA is TGTGCCAGCTCACCGGGACAGAACTCTGGAAACACCATATATTTT. Its protein is CASSPGQNSGNTIYF.

V usage is TRBV5-4 and J usage is TRBJ2-1, with 14 bases lining up with TRBD2. Germline V CDR1 and CDR2: SGHNT, YYREEE (reference sequence). V shed 2 bases, J shed 9 bases, and the junction held 4 bases outside the gene matches. The CDR3 consists of 15 residues. CDR3 sequence: CASSLSGTSGSEQFF. The CDR3, as DNA: TGTGCCAGCAGCTTATCCGGGACTAGCGGGAGTGAGCAGTTCTTC. Together with reference TRBV5-4 and TRBJ2-1, the CDR3 gives the full variable domain: ETGVTQSPTHLIKTRGQQVTLRCSSQSGHNTVSWYQQALGQGPQFIFQYYREEENGRGNFPPRFSGLQFPNYSSELNVNALELDDSALYLCASSLSGTSGSEQFFGPGTRLTVL.

This rearrangement joins TRBV6-6 to TRBJ1-1, with D unclear. Germline-derived CDR1 and CDR2 are MNHNY and SVGAGI (reference sequence). The CDR3 consists of 10 residues. The V end lost 8 bases, the J end lost 5 bases, and 6 bases lay between the germline ends. CDR3 DNA: TGTGCCAGCTCTAAAACTGAAGCTTTCTTT. Translating it yields CASSKTEAFF.

This clone was picked up a small number of times. The chain couples TRBV19 to TRBJ1-5, with a tentative D call TRBD1 (5 bases). V lost 4 bases to trimming and J lost 5 bases, with 9 bases between them. CDR1 is LNHDA and CDR2 is SQIVND in the germline V gene (reference sequence). This CDR3 has 13 amino acids. This CDR3 is CASSREGHQPQHF. DNA for the CDR3: TGTGCCAGTAGTAGGGAGGGGCATCAGCCCCAGCATTTT.

The V call is TRBV18, the J call TRBJ2-5; possible D gene TRBD1, 5 bases. The germline CDR1 and CDR2 sequences are KGHSH and LQKENI. The germline V and J ends were trimmed by 2 bases and 3 bases, with 10 bases remaining between them. The CDR3 totals 14 residues. The CDR3 sequence is CASSPMQGEETQYF. CDR3 in DNA: TGTGCCAGCTCACCAATGCAGGGTGAAGAGACCCAGTACTTC.

CDR3 sequence: CASSVLAGGALRYF. DNA of the CDR3: TGCGCCAGCAGTGTACTAGCGGGAGGGGCCCTGAGGTACTTC. The gene calls are TRBV10-2 and TRBJ2-4, with 13 bases identical to TRBD2. V gave up 4 bases and J gave up 15 bases; unmatched junction bases: 9. The CDR3 loop spans 14 amino acids. Per germline, CDR1 WSHSY and CDR2 SAAADI.

The chain employs TRBV6-1 and TRBJ2-7; 7 nucleotides align to TRBD1. The CDR3 is 18 residues long. With V trimmed by 2 bases and J by 0 bases, 13 bases remained unmatched. The germline CDR1 and CDR2 sequences are MNHNS and SASEGT. CDR3 sequence (DNA): TGTGCCAGCAGTGAAACTTATACCAGGACAGGCTACTCCTACGAGCAGTACTTC. Its protein product is CASSETYTRTGYSYEQYF.

The J gene is TRBJ2-1, the V gene TRBV29-1; tentative D call: TRBD2 (5 bases). V gave up 4 bases and J gave up 0 bases, with 10 bases separating them. Per germline, CDR1 SQVTM and CDR2 ANQGSEA. This CDR3 is 14 amino acids long. CDR3 in amino acids: CSVGGPYSYNEQFF. In nucleotides, the CDR3 is TGCAGCGTTGGCGGGCCATACTCCTACAATGAGCAGTTCTTC.

In its sample, this clone was seen a few times. The rearrangement links TRBV7-9 to TRBJ2-7; weak D call: TRBD2 (6 bases). V lost 1 base and J 6 bases, leaving 16 bases between the germline ends. In germline, CDR1 is SEHNR, CDR2 FQNEAQ (reference sequence). The CDR3 sequence is 15 residues long. Here the CDR3 reads CASSLEVRQGGEQYF. CDR3 sequence (DNA): TGTGCCAGCAGCTTAGAAGTAAGGCAGGGAGGCGAGCAGTACTTC.

The CDR3 sequence is CASSLSKGMNTEAFF. DNA for the CDR3: TGTGCCAGCAGTTTATCGAAGGGGATGAACACTGAAGCTTTCTTT. The rearrangement links TRBV27 to TRBJ1-1; D may be TRBD1 (5 bases). Germline V gene sequence: CDR1 MNHEY, CDR2 SMNVEV (reference sequence). V lost 0 bases to trimming and J lost 0 bases, with 8 bases between them. The CDR3 has 15 residues.

The gene calls are TRBV6-1 and TRBJ1-4; D is unclear. Germline CDR1 is MNHNS and CDR2 is SASEGT. The CDR3 has 14 amino acids. V lost 2 bases and J 1 base, leaving 5 bases between the germline ends. In DNA form, the CDR3 reads TGTGCCAGCAGTGAACCGGGAACTAATGAAAAACTGTTTTTT. This gives the protein CASSEPGTNEKLFF.

CDR3 loop: CASSLNEKLFF. In DNA form, the CDR3 reads TGTGCCAGCAGTTTAAATGAAAAACTGTTTTTT. The genes are TRBV6-6 and TRBJ1-4; D is undetermined. The V end was cut by 4 bases, the J end by 5 bases, with 2 bases between. CDR3 length equals 11 residues. The germline CDR1 and CDR2 sequences are MNHNY and SVGAGI (reference sequence).

The chain recombines TRBV2 with TRBJ2-4; D might be TRBD2 (6 bases). The CDR3 consists of 16 residues. The germline CDR1 and CDR2 sequences are SNHLY and FYNNEI. Deletions cut 7 bases from V and 2 bases from J, with 18 bases between. The CDR3 sequence is CASTRMASASKNIQYF. Written as DNA, the CDR3 is TGTGCCAGCACCCGAATGGCTAGCGCCTCCAAAAACATTCAGTACTTC.

The CDR3 DNA reads TGTGCCAGCAGGTCCGGGACTAAGAAAGAGACCCAGTACTTC. It specifies CASRSGTKKETQYF. The J gene is TRBJ2-5, the V gene TRBV6-6; 7 bases match TRBD2. The germline V gene encodes CDR1 MNHNY and CDR2 SVGAGI (reference sequence). Trimming took 6 bases from V and 3 from J; bases not matched to a gene: 7. This CDR3 comprises 14 residues.

The genes are TRBV6-1 and TRBJ1-5; D is unresolved. V lost 2 bases and J lost 4, with 12 bases in between. Germline V CDR1 and CDR2: MNHNS, SASEGT. There are 15 residues in the CDR3. CDR3 amino acids: CASSERSRQNQPQHF. The CDR3 DNA reads as TGTGCCAGCAGTGAAAGGTCCAGGCAGAATCAGCCCCAGCATTTT.

This clone was observed a single time. Written as DNA, the CDR3 is TGTGCCAGCAGCCAGGGGACCGCCGCGGGGGAGCTGTTTTTT. It yields the protein CASSQGTAAGELFF. The chain couples TRBV9 to TRBJ2-2; maybe TRBD1 (6 bases). This CDR3 region has 14 residues. The germline V gene has CDR1 SGDLS and CDR2 YYNGEE. The germline V and J ends were trimmed by 4 bases and 8 bases, with 15 bases remaining between them.

The J gene is TRBJ2-5, the V gene TRBV30, with TRBD1 as a possible D gene (6 bases). Trimming took 2 bases from V and 0 from J, leaving 13 bases between them. CDR1 is GTSNPN and CDR2 is SVGIG in the germline V gene (reference sequence). The CDR3 consists of 15 residues. The DNA of the CDR3 is TGTGCCTGGAGTTTCGGGCAGGGGCACCAAGAGACCCAGTACTTC. Its translation: CAWSFGQGHQETQYF.

There are a few counts of this clone. The chain is built from TRBV29-1 and TRBJ2-7; maybe TRBD2 (5 bases). The CDR3 covers 13 residues. Germline V gene data show CDR1 as SQVTM and CDR2 as ANQGSEA. Trimming removed 3 bases at V and 4 bases at J, with 13 bases between. The CDR3: CSVEGGSKYEQYF. The CDR3 DNA reads TGCAGCGTTGAGGGTGGGAGCAAATACGAGCAGTACTTC.

The chain links TRBV6-4 to TRBJ1-6; D perhaps matches TRBD1 (5 bases). Germline lookup yields CDR1 MRHNA and CDR2 SNTAGT. The V and J ends lost 2 bases and 9 bases respectively, with 11 bases between them. CDR3 length: 14 amino acids. The CDR3 region has the DNA TGTGCCAGCAGTGACGGGCCAGGGATTTCACCCCTCCACTTT. Protein product: CASSDGPGISPLHF.